The 29 T cell receptor beta chains given below trace back to one sample, sequenced in a study of identical twins. Using its own MiXCR run on the 5' RACE reads, TCRdb lists one record per CDR3 protein. Of around 230,000 distinct CDR3 sequences in the sample, approximately 9% were seen once. Sequencing input: memory (CD45RO+) T cells sorted from blood. The receptors were sampled from a woman between 18 and 29 years old in good health.

This clonotype occurred a few times. The chain uses TRBV2 and TRBJ2-7, with D possibly TRBD2 on 6 matching bases. Germline V gene sequence: CDR1 SNHLY, CDR2 FYNNEI. This CDR3 contains 12 residues. V was shortened by 7 bases and J by 6 bases, with 13 bases between the two germline ends. The CDR3 reads CASNEDSGEQYF. In DNA form, the CDR3 reads TGTGCCAGCAACGAGGATAGCGGCGAGCAGTACTTC. The full variable domain, in which reference TRBV2 and TRBJ2-7 provide the parts outside the CDR3, is EPEVTQTPSHQVTQMGQEVILRCVPISNHLYFYWYRQILGQKVEFLVSFYNNEISEKSEIFDDQFSVERPDGSNFTLKIRSTKLEDSAMYFCASNEDSGEQYFGPGTRLTVT.

The chain is built from TRBV6-5 and TRBJ2-7; 13 bases line up with TRBD2. Per germline, CDR1 MNHEY and CDR2 SVGAGI. The CDR3 length is 17 residues. Germline trimming cut 5 bases from V and 9 bases from J; bases unmatched to any gene: 16. The CDR3 protein is CASSHQPPGLAGPLQYF. CDR3 bases: TGTGCCAGCAGTCACCAACCTCCGGGACTAGCGGGACCACTGCAGTACTTC.

This clonotype has a handful of counts. The genes are TRBV29-1 and TRBJ2-1; D might be TRBD2 (6 bases). The V gene's germline CDR1 is SQVTM and CDR2 ANQGSEA. V was cut by 2 bases and J by 4 bases, with 12 bases left in between. The CDR3 contains 14 residues. This CDR3 is CSVEPSGLYNEQFF. CDR3 DNA sequence: TGCAGCGTTGAACCCAGCGGGCTTTACAATGAGCAGTTCTTC.

The genes are TRBV9 and TRBJ2-1; the D is unclear. The V gene lost 0 bases and the J gene lost 3 bases, with 10 bases spanning the gap. The germline V gene has CDR1 SGDLS and CDR2 YYNGEE. CDR3 size: 15 residues. For the CDR3, the DNA is TGTGCCAGCAGCGTAGGGCTGGTTGACTACAATGAGCAGTTCTTC. It is translated as CASSVGLVDYNEQFF.

This clonotype appeared a few times. This clone may be a read error of a much larger clone one base away. The J gene is TRBJ2-1, the V gene TRBV20-1, with TRBD2 identical over 11 bases. This CDR3 comprises 15 residues. With V trimmed by 8 bases and J by 4 bases, 10 bases remained unmatched. CDR1 DFQATT and CDR2 SNEGSKA come from the germline V gene (reference sequence). In DNA form, the CDR3 reads TGCAGTACACAAACCGGGACTAGCGGATACAATGAGCAGTTCTTC. This encodes CSTQTGTSGYNEQFF.

The chain carries TRBV7-2 and TRBJ2-5; possibly TRBD2 for D (5 bases). V was shortened by 8 bases and J by 3 bases, with 13 bases between the two germline ends. This CDR3 has 13 residues. Germline-derived CDR1 and CDR2 are SGHTA and FQGNSA. CDR3 nucleotide sequence: TGTGCCAGCTGCCGGGGTTCGAAAGAGACCCAGTACTTC. Translation: CASCRGSKETQYF.

This clonotype was picked up a small number of times. The chain recombines TRBV7-2 with TRBJ2-3; D is uncertain. Germline V CDR1 and CDR2: SGHTA, FQGNSA. V dropped 2 bases and J dropped 7 bases, with 7 bases sitting between them. CDR3 length: 12 residues. CDR3: CASSLPRNTQYF. CDR3 bases: TGTGCCAGCAGCTTACCGCGGAATACGCAGTATTTT.

Only a few counts were recorded for this clonotype. J is TRBJ2-7 and V is TRBV11-2; 12 bases map to TRBD2. The CDR3 contains 16 residues. Germline V CDR1 and CDR2: SGHAT, FQNNGV. V trimming: 5 bases; J trimming: 2 bases; junction bases outside the gene matches: 7. This chain's CDR3 is CASSIMSSGGAYEQYF. DNA for the CDR3: TGTGCCAGCAGCATTATGTCTAGCGGGGGGGCCTACGAGCAGTACTTC. Based on the CDR3 plus reference TRBV11-2 and TRBJ2-7, the full variable domain is EAGVAQSPRYKIIEKRQSVAFWCNPISGHATLYWYQQILGQGPKLLIQFQNNGVVDDSQLPKDRFSAERLKGVDSTLKIQPAKLEDSAVYLCASSIMSSGGAYEQYFGPGTRLTVT.

This clonotype was recorded many times. V usage is TRBV20-1 and J usage is TRBJ2-1, with 9 bases that match TRBD2. Germline V gives CDR1 DFQATT, CDR2 SNEGSKA (reference sequence). V was pared by 5 bases and J by 3 bases, with 5 bases of the junction left unmatched. This CDR3 has 14 residues. The CDR3 DNA is TGCAGTGCTCCTGCGACTAGCGGCTACAATGAGCAGTTCTTC. Translated: CSAPATSGYNEQFF.

The table lists this clonotype with a few counts. V gene TRBV9 combines with J gene TRBJ1-1; no firm D call. CDR3 size: 13 residues. Trimming pared 2 bases from V and 1 base from J, leaving 6 bases between. Germline V lookup: CDR1 SGDLS, CDR2 YYNGEE. CDR3 nucleotide sequence: TGTGCCAGCAGCGTGTCGGGGAACACTGAAGCTTTCTTT. Translating it yields CASSVSGNTEAFF.

CDR3 coding DNA: TGTGCCAGCAGCCGCTATCAGGGGGCTGGCGGGGAGCTGTTTTTT. Encoded protein: CASSRYQGAGGELFF. The gene calls are TRBV3-1 and TRBJ2-2; 8 bases fit TRBD1. Germline CDR1 reads LGHDT; CDR2 reads YNNKEL (reference sequence). J gave up 7 bases and V 4 bases, and 8 bases lay outside the gene matches. CDR3 length: 15 amino acids.

This chain joins TRBV6-5 and TRBJ1-5; maybe TRBD1 (6 bases). The CDR3 contains 16 residues. The germline V and J ends were trimmed by 1 base and 7 bases, with 17 bases remaining between them. Germline loops: CDR1 MNHEY, CDR2 SVGAGI. CDR3 sequence reads: CASSYLTGGGVQPQHF. The CDR3 DNA reads as TGTGCCAGCAGTTACTTGACCGGGGGCGGTGTACAGCCCCAGCATTTT.

This clonotype was seen repeatedly, ten times or more. This rearrangement joins TRBV5-1 to TRBJ1-2; the D gene is possibly TRBD1 (6 bases). There are 14 residues in the CDR3. Trimming pared 5 bases from V and 2 bases from J, leaving 13 bases between. Germline V gives CDR1 SGHRS, CDR2 YFSETQ. CDR3 nucleotides: TGCGCCAGCAGTTTCACAGGGACAAACTATGGCTACACCTTC. Residues: CASSFTGTNYGYTF.

Only a few counts were recorded for this clonotype. The gene calls are TRBV20-1 and TRBJ1-1; D is perhaps TRBD1 (5 bases). The CDR3 extends over 13 amino acids. Germline CDR1 reads DFQATT; CDR2 reads SNEGSKA (reference sequence). V shed 3 bases and J shed 2 bases, with 10 bases lying between them. The CDR3 coding sequence is TGCAGTGCTAGGGGGCGGATTAACACTGAAGCTTTCTTT. This gives the protein CSARGRINTEAFF.

A few counts support this clonotype. J is TRBJ2-3 and V is TRBV12-3 or TRBV12-4, with unresolved D. Trimming removed 1 base at V and 2 bases at J, with 7 bases between. The CDR3 extends over 14 amino acids. DNA of the CDR3: TGTGCCAGCAGTTTAGTGGTACACACAGATACGCAGTATTTT. This encodes CASSLVVHTDTQYF.

J is TRBJ2-1 and V is TRBV5-1; TRBD2 matches at 13 bases. The CDR3 is 16 amino acids. CDR1 is SGHRS and CDR2 is YFSETQ in the germline V gene. V gave up 2 bases and J gave up 6 bases; unmatched junction bases: 5. The chain's CDR3 is CASSFETSGGSNEQFF. The CDR3, as DNA: TGCGCCAGCAGCTTCGAGACTAGCGGGGGGTCCAATGAGCAGTTCTTC.

Ten or more counts support this clonotype. The chain uses TRBV20-1 and TRBJ1-1; D uncertain. V gave up 0 bases and J gave up 4 bases, with 12 bases separating them. Germline V gene data show CDR1 as DFQATT and CDR2 as SNEGSKA (reference sequence). This CDR3 region has 14 residues. CDR3 in DNA: TGCAGTGCTAGAGATGGAGGGAGGAGCACTGAAGCTTTCTTT. It translates to CSARDGGRSTEAFF.

Only a few counts were recorded for this clonotype. The genes are TRBV11-2 and TRBJ2-1; 7 bases map to TRBD1. V lost 4 bases, J lost 9 bases, and 15 bases stayed unmatched. The CDR3 is 16 amino acids. CDR1 and CDR2 from the germline V gene are SGHAT and FQNNGV. The CDR3 bases are TGTGCCAGCAGCTCCCCGGGACAGCTACAAACGGTTGAGCAGTTCTTC. Protein product: CASSSPGQLQTVEQFF.

The chain links TRBV20-1 to TRBJ2-3; D is ambiguous. Germline CDR1 reads DFQATT; CDR2 reads SNEGSKA (reference sequence). V was cut by 3 bases and J by 2 bases, with 12 bases left in between. CDR3 size: 14 residues. CDR3 in amino acids: CSASNAVTTDTQYF. The CDR3 coding sequence is TGCAGTGCTAGTAACGCGGTAACCACAGATACGCAGTATTTT.

The chain uses TRBV11-3 and TRBJ2-7; D might be TRBD1 or TRBD2, each matching 5 bases. V shed 4 bases and J shed 0 bases, with 13 bases lying between them. The CDR3 length is 15 residues. The germline CDR1 and CDR2 sequences are SGHNT and YENEEA. CDR3 protein: CASSSSGTFSYEQYF. The CDR3 nucleotides are TGTGCCAGCAGCTCCTCCGGGACCTTCTCCTACGAGCAGTACTTC.

This clonotype has at least ten counts. The V call is TRBV12-3 or TRBV12-4, the J call TRBJ2-7; D is perhaps TRBD1 (5 bases). The CDR3 sequence is 15 residues long. V lost 3 bases, J lost 2 bases, and 14 bases lay in between. CDR3 in DNA: TGTGCCAGCAGTTTCCGTGGCCAGGGTCCCTACGAGCAGTACTTC. It codes for CASSFRGQGPYEQYF.

This clonotype appeared many times. V is TRBV18 and J is TRBJ2-7; no clear D gene. The CDR3 length is 14 residues. The germline CDR1 and CDR2 sequences are KGHSH and LQKENI. V was clipped by 6 bases and J by 0 bases, with 12 bases between them. The CDR3 here is CASSNPMISYEQYF. The CDR3, as DNA: TGTGCCAGCTCTAACCCGATGATCTCCTACGAGCAGTACTTC. Full variable domain (rest looked up from reference TRBV18 and TRBJ2-7): NAGVMQNPRHLVRRRGQEARLRCSPMKGHSHVYWYRQLPEEGLKFMVYLQKENIIDESGMPKERFSAEFPKEGPSILRIQQVVRGDSAAYFCASSNPMISYEQYFGPGTRLTVT.

This clonotype was seen a handful of times. This rearrangement joins TRBV6-1 to TRBJ2-7, with TRBD2 matching 8 bases. CDR3 length: 15 residues. Unmatched junction bases numbered 11, after V lost 5 bases and J lost 5 bases. Germline loops: CDR1 MNHNS, CDR2 SASEGT. Here the CDR3 reads CASSIPGTRAHEQYF. For the CDR3, the DNA is TGTGCCAGCAGTATTCCCGGGACTAGGGCCCACGAGCAGTACTTC.

This clonotype came up many times. The V and J genes are TRBV5-1 and TRBJ2-3; 11 positions agree with TRBD2. The V segment lost 2 bases and the J segment 6 bases; nucleotides outside the gene matches: 11. The germline V gene has CDR1 SGHRS and CDR2 YFSETQ. The CDR3 contains 17 residues. The CDR3 DNA is TGCGCCAGCAGCTTAGGGACTAGCGGCCTACTCGCGGATACGCAGTATTTT. The encoded protein is CASSLGTSGLLADTQYF.

There are a few counts of this clonotype. The rearrangement links TRBV5-1 to TRBJ2-7; no definite D call. The CDR3 totals 13 residues. Trimming removed 7 bases from V and 2 bases from J, with 13 bases in between. Germline V lookup: CDR1 SGHRS, CDR2 YFSETQ. Here the CDR3 DNA reads TGCGCCAGCGTCCGACGGTATACCTACGAGCAGTACTTC. Its protein product is CASVRRYTYEQYF.

The rearrangement links TRBV12-5 to TRBJ1-1; TRBD1 aligns across 7 bases. The ends lost 5 bases at V and 3 bases at J; junction bases unmatched: 6. Germline CDR1 reads LGHNT; CDR2 reads FRNRAP. The CDR3 totals 14 residues. The DNA of the CDR3 is TGTGCTAGTGGTCCTGACAGGGTGTACACTGAAGCTTTCTTT. It specifies CASGPDRVYTEAFF.

The sample holds many counts of this clonotype. The chain is built from TRBV5-1 and TRBJ2-1; D may match TRBD1 or TRBD2 (7 bases each). CDR1 is SGHRS and CDR2 is YFSETQ in the germline V gene. This CDR3 comprises 15 residues. V gave up 3 bases and J gave up 7 bases, with 17 bases separating them. The CDR3 nucleotides are TGCGCCAGCAGCTCCCAGGGGGGGGGCGGAAATGAGCAGTTCTTC. It yields the protein CASSSQGGGGNEQFF. The whole variable domain, filled in from reference TRBV5-1 and TRBJ2-1, reads KAGVTQTPRYLIKTRGQQVTLSCSPISGHRSVSWYQQTPGQGLQFLFEYFSETQRNKGNFPGRFSGRQFSNSRSEMNVSTLELGDSALYLCASSSQGGGGNEQFFGPGTRLTVL.

This clonotype turned up a few times. This chain connects TRBV7-6 to TRBJ2-3; possible D gene TRBD2, 6 bases. V shed 5 bases and J shed 6 bases, with 18 bases lying between them. This CDR3 has 15 amino acids. Germline loops: CDR1 SGHVS, CDR2 FNYEAQ. The DNA for the CDR3 is TGTGCCAGCAGCCCCAGCCTAGTCCGGGGGGATACGCAGTATTTT. Its translation: CASSPSLVRGDTQYF.

This clonotype came up many times. CDR3 sequence: CASSAGTESGNTIYF. In nucleotides, the CDR3 is TGCGCCAGCAGCGCCGGAACAGAGTCTGGAAACACCATATATTTT. V is TRBV5-1 and J is TRBJ1-3, with D unclear. The CDR3 totals 15 residues. The germline V gene has CDR1 SGHRS and CDR2 YFSETQ. Trimming shortened V by 4 bases and J by 1 base, and 12 bases separated the two germline ends. The complete variable domain, with remaining parts taken from reference TRBV5-1 and TRBJ1-3, reads KAGVTQTPRYLIKTRGQQVTLSCSPISGHRSVSWYQQTPGQGLQFLFEYFSETQRNKGNFPGRFSGRQFSNSRSEMNVSTLELGDSALYLCASSAGTESGNTIYFGEGSWLTVV.